These 22 T cell receptor beta chains originate from one sample sequenced in a study of technical replicates of blood from several donors. Profiling relied on immunoSEQ multiplex PCR, and the TCRdb table lists in-frame clones only, not all of them. The sample has about 15,000 clones, around 82% seen once. Sequencing was performed on PBMCs. Receptors were obtained from a human donor in good health.

The rearrangement joins TRBV5-1 to TRBJ1-4; 9 bases are a match to TRBD1. V was clipped by 4 bases and J by 7 bases; unmatched bases: 5. Germline lookup yields CDR1 SGHRS and CDR2 YFSETQ. There are 14 residues in the CDR3. As DNA, the CDR3 is TGCGCCAGCAGCCTGGGACAGGGAGGTGAAAAACTGTTTTTT. This codes for CASSLGQGGEKLFF.

The rearrangement links TRBV11-1 to TRBJ1-1, with TRBD1 identical over 8 bases. Germline-derived CDR1 and CDR2 are SGHAT and FQDESV (reference sequence). Germline trimming cut 5 bases from V and 0 bases from J; bases unmatched to any gene: 11. CDR3 length: 17 residues. The CDR3 spells CASSRTGTVAMNTEAFF. In DNA, the CDR3 is TGTGCCAGCAGCCGGACAGGGACTGTCGCGATGAACACTGAAGCTTTCTTT.

This sequence joins TRBV5-1 and TRBJ2-3, with 10 bases aligning to TRBD1. The V segment lost 3 bases and the J segment 2 bases; nucleotides outside the gene matches: 9. The germline V gene encodes CDR1 SGHRS and CDR2 YFSETQ. CDR3 length: 17 amino acids. CDR3 coding DNA: TGCGCCAGCAGCTCAGACCGAGGGACAGGGGTCACAGATACGCAGTATTTT. Translation gives CASSSDRGTGVTDTQYF.

This sequence joins TRBV18 and TRBJ2-3, with 11 nucleotides matching TRBD2. Germline V gives CDR1 KGHSH, CDR2 LQKENI. The CDR3 has 14 amino acids. Unmatched junction bases numbered 2, after V lost 5 bases and J lost 4 bases. CDR3 sequence: CASSSGLAADTQYF. CDR3 nucleotides: TGTGCCAGCTCATCGGGACTAGCGGCAGATACGCAGTATTTT.

As DNA, the CDR3 is TGTGCCAGCAGCAATCCGGGACAGGGGGTGAATGAGCAGTTCTTC. It is translated as CASSNPGQGVNEQFF. The V and J genes are TRBV11-1 and TRBJ2-1; 11 positions match TRBD1. CDR3 length: 15 amino acids. V shed 5 bases and J 7 bases; nucleotides not matched to a gene: 7. Looked up from germline, CDR1 is SGHAT and CDR2 is FQDESV (reference sequence).

This chain uses TRBV28 with TRBJ2-1, with 10 bases fitting TRBD1. This CDR3 comprises 16 residues. The J segment lost 0 bases and the V segment lost 5 bases, leaving 4 bases of the junction unmatched. CDR1 and CDR2 from the germline V gene are MDHEN and SYDVKM. CDR3 residues: CASSGDRGFSYNEQFF. Written as DNA, the CDR3 is TGTGCCAGCAGTGGGGACAGGGGATTCTCCTACAATGAGCAGTTCTTC. Full variable domain (remainder filled in from reference TRBV28 and TRBJ2-1): DVKVTQSSRYLVKRTGEKVFLECVQDMDHENMFWYRQDPGLGLRLIYFSYDVKMKEKGDIPEGYSVSREKKERFSLILESASTNQTSMYLCASSGDRGFSYNEQFFGPGTRLTVL.

The chain combines TRBV5-1 with TRBJ1-4; D possibly corresponds to TRBD1 (5 bases). The CDR3 sequence is 15 residues long. V was trimmed by 0 bases and J by 7 bases, leaving 13 bases between them. Germline CDR1 is SGHRS and CDR2 is YFSETQ. The CDR3 region has the DNA TGCGCCAGCAGCTTGGGAACAGGACGGAGTGAAAAACTGTTTTTT. The encoded protein is CASSLGTGRSEKLFF. The entire variable domain, with the rest obtained from reference TRBV5-1 and TRBJ1-4, is as follows: KAGVTQTPRYLIKTRGQQVTLSCSPISGHRSVSWYQQTPGQGLQFLFEYFSETQRNKGNFPGRFSGRQFSNSRSEMNVSTLELGDSALYLCASSLGTGRSEKLFFGSGTQLSVL.

This clone was seen a few times. The rearrangement links TRBV29-1 to TRBJ1-5, with TRBD1 matching 8 bases. The CDR3 extends over 13 amino acids. Trimming took 7 bases from V and 5 from J; bases not matched to a gene: 7. Per the germline V gene, CDR1 is SQVTM and CDR2 is ANQGSEA. The CDR3 region has the DNA TGCAGCGCCGGACAGGGAAAGGATCAGCCCCAGCATTTT. The encoded protein is CSAGQGKDQPQHF.

The genes are TRBV27 and TRBJ1-4; 9 nucleotides agree with TRBD1. The germline gives CDR1 MNHEY, CDR2 SMNVEV (reference sequence). This CDR3 region has 15 residues. V lost 3 bases and J lost 6; bases outside the gene matches: 5. CDR3: CASSFKWTGDEKLFF. The CDR3 coding sequence is TGTGCCAGCAGTTTTAAGTGGACAGGGGATGAAAAACTGTTTTTT. Full variable domain (missing parts from reference TRBV27 and TRBJ1-4): EAQVTQNPRYLITVTGKKLTVTCSQNMNHEYMSWYRQDPGLGLRQIYYSMNVEVTDKGDVPEGYKVSRKEKRNFPLILESPSPNQTSLYFCASSFKWTGDEKLFFGSGTQLSVL.

The genes are TRBV2 and TRBJ2-1; 9 bases agree with TRBD2. The CDR3 has 16 residues. V trimming: 4 bases; J trimming: 8 bases; junction bases outside the gene matches: 12. Germline loops: CDR1 SNHLY, CDR2 FYNNEI. The CDR3 spells CASSGPWAGGQDEQFF. The CDR3 DNA reads TGTGCCAGCAGTGGTCCCTGGGCGGGAGGGCAAGATGAGCAGTTCTTC. Full variable domain (remainder filled in from reference TRBV2 and TRBJ2-1): EPEVTQTPSHQVTQMGQEVILRCVPISNHLYFYWYRQILGQKVEFLVSFYNNEISEKSEIFDDQFSVERPDGSNFTLKIRSTKLEDSAMYFCASSGPWAGGQDEQFFGPGTRLTVL.

J is TRBJ1-1 and V is TRBV27; 7 nucleotides agree with TRBD1. Germline V gives CDR1 MNHEY, CDR2 SMNVEV (reference sequence). J gave up 7 bases and V 6 bases, and 20 bases lay outside the gene matches. This CDR3 is built from 17 residues. The CDR3: CASRPTTTGRRGIEAFF. In DNA, the CDR3 is TGTGCCAGCAGACCCACGACGACAGGGCGTCGAGGGATTGAAGCTTTCTTT.

The gene calls are TRBV4-2 and TRBJ2-7; 7 bases align to TRBD2. Germline V CDR1 and CDR2: LGHNA, YNFKEQ. The CDR3 loop spans 17 amino acids. Trimming at V came to 0 bases and at J to 9 bases, leaving 17 bases not matched to a gene. The chain's CDR3 is CASSQDGAEGGPQVQYF. The CDR3 coding sequence is TGTGCCAGCAGCCAAGATGGTGCGGAGGGAGGGCCTCAAGTGCAGTACTTC.

This clone came up once. The chain links TRBV5-1 to TRBJ2-1, with 9 bases identical to TRBD2. CDR1 SGHRS and CDR2 YFSETQ come from the germline V gene. V shed 7 bases, J shed 6 bases, and the junction held 17 bases outside the gene matches. The CDR3 has 17 amino acids. CDR3 nucleotides: TGCGCCAGCTTACATGGGGCGGGAGGGCCGAGATTCAATGAGCAGTTCTTC. The encoded protein is CASLHGAGGPRFNEQFF.

The chain joins TRBV4-1 to TRBJ2-5; D is possibly TRBD1 (7 bases). Deletions cut 1 base from V and 5 bases from J, with 20 bases between. The CDR3 has 17 amino acids. CDR1 is MGHRA, CDR2 YSYEKL, per germline. CDR3 in DNA: TGCGCCAGCAGCCAAGGCCCCCTGGAGGGGGCCGGGGAGACCCAGTACTTC. Translated: CASSQGPLEGAGETQYF.

The chain couples TRBV7-8 to TRBJ1-5; D is uncertain. This CDR3 has 13 residues. Trimming took off 5 bases at V and 2 bases at J, with 7 bases between the two ends. Germline V CDR1 and CDR2: SGHVS, FQNEAQ. The CDR3 nucleotides are TGTGCCAGCAGCCCGTCGGGCAATCAGCCCCAGCATTTT. Translation gives CASSPSGNQPQHF.

The chain's CDR3 is CASSFSPDTQYF. CDR3 DNA: TGTGCCAGCAGTTTTAGCCCAGATACGCAGTATTTT. The chain uses TRBV27 and TRBJ2-3; D is undetermined. Germline CDR1 MNHEY, CDR2 SMNVEV (reference sequence). V shed 3 bases and J shed 4 bases, with 5 bases lying between them. The CDR3 is 12 amino acids.

The chain carries TRBV7-9 and TRBJ2-5; TRBD2 aligns across 12 bases. Germline V gene data show CDR1 as SEHNR and CDR2 as FQNEAQ (reference sequence). V shed 5 bases, J shed 5 bases, and the junction held 6 bases outside the gene matches. This CDR3 is built from 15 residues. CDR3: CASSPRLAGEETQYF. CDR3 DNA sequence: TGTGCCAGCAGCCCCCGACTAGCGGGAGAGGAGACCCAGTACTTC.

This clone was detected a few times. The rearrangement uses TRBV5-1 and TRBJ1-3, with D hard to call. The germline V gene encodes CDR1 SGHRS and CDR2 YFSETQ. This CDR3 has 14 residues. V was pared by 3 bases and J by 0 bases, with 7 bases between. CDR3 in DNA: TGCGCCAGCAGCTCCAGTGCCTCTGGAAACACCATATATTTT. It translates to CASSSSASGNTIYF.

This chain connects TRBV5-6 to TRBJ2-5; D is possibly TRBD2 (6 bases). The germline V gene has CDR1 SGHDT and CDR2 YYEEEE. The CDR3 runs 14 residues. V gave up 4 bases and J gave up 2 bases, with 12 bases separating them. CDR3 amino acids: CASSRSGAQETQYF. The CDR3 DNA sequence: TGTGCCAGCAGCCGTAGCGGAGCACAAGAGACCCAGTACTTC.

This clone was counted a few times. The J gene is TRBJ1-5, the V gene TRBV27; no clear D gene. This CDR3 comprises 15 residues. The germline V and J ends were trimmed by 5 bases and 1 base, with 12 bases remaining between them. Germline values: CDR1 MNHEY, CDR2 SMNVEV (reference sequence). CDR3 in DNA: TGTGCCAGCAGTCATATAGAGGGAAGCAATCAGCCCCAGCATTTT. The encoded protein is CASSHIEGSNQPQHF.

Details on this clone: At the DNA level, this CDR3 is encoded by other sequences in the same sample as well. In DNA form, the CDR3 reads TGCGCCAGCAGCTTGGAAGCAGGGACCATATATTTT. Protein sequence: CASSLEAGTIYF. This chain uses TRBV5-1 with TRBJ1-3; possibly TRBD1 for D (5 bases). In germline, CDR1 is SGHRS, CDR2 YFSETQ. Trimming took 0 bases from V and 10 from J, leaving 8 bases between them. This CDR3 has 12 residues. Full variable domain (missing parts from reference TRBV5-1 and TRBJ1-3): KAGVTQTPRYLIKTRGQQVTLSCSPISGHRSVSWYQQTPGQGLQFLFEYFSETQRNKGNFPGRFSGRQFSNSRSEMNVSTLELGDSALYLCASSLEAGTIYFGEGSWLTVV.

The rearrangement joins TRBV15 to TRBJ2-7; TRBD2 matches 9 bases. The CDR3 is 17 residues long. Germline V gene sequence: CDR1 LNHNV, CDR2 YYDKDF (reference sequence). The ends lost 3 bases at V and 4 bases at J; junction bases unmatched: 13. Here the CDR3 reads CATSSRSREGMAYEQYF. The CDR3 nucleotides read TGTGCCACCAGCAGTCGTTCGCGGGAGGGTATGGCGTACGAGCAGTACTTC.